Following are 18 T cell receptor beta chains from one sample sequenced in a study of blood T cell repertoires in COVID-19. Sequencing used immunoSEQ multiplex PCR; TCRdb keeps in-frame clones, though not all of them. The sample shows 95,000 to 120,000 clones, about 85% of them seen only once. The sequenced sample consisted of peripheral blood. The receptors originated from a human donor in a cohort sampled during active COVID-19.

This clone has more than one count but fewer than ten. The rearrangement joins TRBV30 to TRBJ1-4, with D possibly matching TRBD1 (5 bases). CDR1 GTSNPN and CDR2 SVGIG come from the germline V gene (reference sequence). Trimming pared 4 bases from V and 3 bases from J, leaving 12 bases between. CDR3 length: 14 residues. CDR3 coding DNA: TGTGCCTGGAAAAGGGGTTGGGCTAATGAAAAACTGTTTTTT. This translates into CAWKRGWANEKLFF.

The rearrangement links TRBV5-4 to TRBJ1-2, with D perhaps TRBD1 (5 bases). This CDR3 has 16 residues. Trimming took 4 bases from V and 1 from J, leaving 17 bases between them. In germline, CDR1 is SGHNT, CDR2 YYREEE (reference sequence). The CDR3 DNA sequence: TGTGCCAGCAGCCCCCGGGACGGACTAAATAACTATGGCTACACCTTC. Translation gives CASSPRDGLNNYGYTF.

This CDR3 is CASRPQGDGYTF. The CDR3 nucleotides read TGTGCCAGCAGACCACAGGGGGATGGCTACACCTTC. V usage is TRBV6-5 and J usage is TRBJ1-2, with 8 bases that match TRBD1. The CDR3 has 12 amino acids. Germline V gives CDR1 MNHEY, CDR2 SVGAGI. The V gene end was trimmed by 6 bases and the J gene end by 6 bases; junction bases not matched to a gene: 3.

V and J are TRBV19 and TRBJ1-2; 9 nucleotides agree with TRBD1. CDR1 and CDR2 from the germline V gene are LNHDA and SQIVND (reference sequence). CDR3 size: 13 residues. Trimming took 5 bases from V and 7 from J; bases not matched to a gene: 5. CDR3 sequence (DNA): TGTGCCAGTAGTTGGGACAGGGAGCTTGGCTACACCTTC. This codes for CASSWDRELGYTF.

The chain joins TRBV21-1 to TRBJ1-5; TRBD1 is the table's D call and was not checked against the DNA. TRBV21-1 is designated a pseudogene. CDR3 length: 18 residues. DNA of the CDR3: TGTGCCAGCAGCAGGCGCCGGGGACAGGGCGGGTGCAATCAGCCCCAGCATTTT. Its translation: CASSRRRGQGGCNQPQHF.

The chain combines TRBV6-5 with TRBJ2-7, with 9 bases fitting TRBD1. The CDR3 extends over 15 amino acids. The ends lost 5 bases at V and 4 bases at J; junction bases unmatched: 9. Germline loops: CDR1 MNHEY, CDR2 SVGAGI. The CDR3 sequence: CASSLHRGLEYEQYF. CDR3 DNA: TGTGCCAGCAGTCTACACAGGGGGCTCGAATACGAGCAGTACTTC.

This rearrangement joins TRBV5-1 to TRBJ1-3; 8 nucleotides match TRBD1. The CDR3 runs 15 residues. The germline V gene encodes CDR1 SGHRS and CDR2 YFSETQ. After removal of 3 bases from V and 8 bases from J, the junction contained 10 bases not matched to a gene. The DNA for the CDR3 is TGCGCCAGCAGCTCGGACAGGGATTGGGGAGACACCATATATTTT. Its protein is CASSSDRDWGDTIYF.

The rearrangement joins TRBV11-2 to TRBJ1-5, with 10 positions matching TRBD1. This CDR3 spans 15 amino acids. Germline CDR1 SGHAT, CDR2 FQNNGV. J lost 5 bases, V lost 5 bases, and 6 bases had no gene match. CDR3 loop: CASSPRTGGHQPQHF. Written as DNA, the CDR3 is TGTGCCAGCAGCCCGCGGACAGGGGGACATCAGCCCCAGCATTTT. Full variable domain (remainder filled in from reference TRBV11-2 and TRBJ1-5): EAGVAQSPRYKIIEKRQSVAFWCNPISGHATLYWYQQILGQGPKLLIQFQNNGVVDDSQLPKDRFSAERLKGVDSTLKIQPAKLEDSAVYLCASSPRTGGHQPQHFGDGTRLSIL.

The rearrangement links TRBV7-2 to TRBJ1-1, with D tentatively TRBD1 (5 bases). CDR1 is SGHTA and CDR2 is FQGNSA in the germline V gene. The V end lost 0 bases, the J end lost 8 bases, and 16 bases lay between the germline ends. This CDR3 contains 15 residues. DNA for the CDR3: TGTGCCAGCAGCTTAGCCGTAATAAGAAAGGGGGAAGCTTTCTTT. Its protein is CASSLAVIRKGEAFF.

The V call is TRBV5-4, the J call TRBJ1-6; D possibly corresponds to TRBD1 (6 bases). The length of the CDR3 is 15 residues. V lost 3 bases and J 9 bases, leaving 16 bases between the germline ends. Per germline, CDR1 SGHNT and CDR2 YYREEE (reference sequence). In DNA, the CDR3 is TGTGCCAGCAGCTCCCCCAGGGCAGGGGCTTCACCCCTCCACTTT. It yields the protein CASSSPRAGASPLHF. Full variable domain (outside the CDR3, taken from reference TRBV5-4 and TRBJ1-6): ETGVTQSPTHLIKTRGQQVTLRCSSQSGHNTVSWYQQALGQGPQFIFQYYREEENGRGNFPPRFSGLQFPNYSSELNVNALELDDSALYLCASSSPRAGASPLHFGNGTRLTVT.

V usage is TRBV9 and J usage is TRBJ2-1, with D perhaps matching TRBD2 (5 bases). Germline loops: CDR1 SGDLS, CDR2 YYNGEE. V lost 0 bases to trimming and J lost 0 bases, with 13 bases between them. This CDR3 comprises 17 residues. CDR3: CASSVGLRVSSYNEQFF. CDR3 DNA: TGTGCCAGCAGCGTAGGCTTGCGGGTCAGCTCCTACAATGAGCAGTTCTTC. Looking up the rest from reference TRBV9 and TRBJ2-1 gives the full variable domain: DSGVTQTPKHLITATGQRVTLRCSPRSGDLSVYWYQQSLDQGLQFLIQYYNGEERAKGNILERFSAQQFPDLHSELNLSSLELGDSALYFCASSVGLRVSSYNEQFFGPGTRLTVL.

V usage is TRBV28 and J usage is TRBJ1-6; maybe TRBD1 (5 bases). This CDR3 contains 16 residues. Trimming pared 11 bases from V and 2 bases from J, leaving 19 bases between. Germline CDR1 MDHEN, CDR2 SYDVKM. CDR3 DNA: TGTGCCTCCCTCTGGGCCGGGGGTGCCTATAATTCACCCCTCCACTTT. It is translated as CASLWAGGAYNSPLHF.

This chain uses TRBV4-2 with TRBJ2-1; 14 nucleotides agree with TRBD2. V lost 3 bases, J lost 3 bases, and 7 bases stayed unmatched. This CDR3 has 18 residues. Germline CDR1 and CDR2: LGHNA and YNFKEQ. Written as DNA, the CDR3 is TGTGCCAGCAGCCAGGGACTAGCGGGGGCGGTCGTCTACAATGAGCAGTTCTTC. Amino acids: CASSQGLAGAVVYNEQFF.

This clone was observed a handful of times. The chain recombines TRBV6-1 with TRBJ2-7, with 7 positions matching TRBD2. The germline V gene encodes CDR1 MNHNS and CDR2 SASEGT. V trimming: 4 bases; J trimming: 12 bases; junction bases outside the gene matches: 21. The CDR3 has 16 amino acids. CDR3 nucleotide sequence: TGTGCCAGCAGTGCGATATTGTGGGGGGGGACTACATTGGCGTACTTC. Amino acid sequence: CASSAILWGGTTLAYF.

The V gene is TRBV4-1, the J gene TRBJ2-7, with 7 bases that match TRBD2. From germline, CDR1 is MGHRA and CDR2 YSYEKL. This CDR3 region has 16 residues. Trimming cost V 3 bases and J 3 bases; bases outside gene matches: 11. The CDR3 DNA is TGCGCCAGCAGCCACTACCTTAGCGGGTCCTTCTACGAGCAGTACTTC. Amino acid sequence: CASSHYLSGSFYEQYF.

This chain connects TRBV3-1 (or the pseudogene TRBV3-2) to TRBJ1-3; perhaps TRBD1 as D (6 bases). The V and J ends lost 2 bases and 8 bases respectively, with 16 bases between them. CDR3 length: 15 residues. From germline, CDR1 is LGHDT and CDR2 YNNKEL (reference sequence). The DNA of the CDR3 is TGTGCCAGCAGCCAATCCCTCGACAGGAGAGACACCATATATTTT. It translates to CASSQSLDRRDTIYF.

This sequence joins TRBV6-5 and TRBJ1-3; 7 bases fit TRBD1. Germline-derived CDR1 and CDR2 are MNHEY and SVGAGI. This CDR3 is built from 16 residues. V dropped 6 bases and J dropped 2; count of bases not matched to a gene: 10. CDR3 in amino acids: CASSYAGQLTGNTIYF. The CDR3 bases are TGTGCCAGCAGCTACGCGGGACAGCTAACTGGAAACACCATATATTTT.

The chain employs TRBV5-4 and TRBJ2-3; D ambiguous. This CDR3 has 11 residues. V shed 2 bases and J shed 9 bases, with 7 bases lying between them. Germline values: CDR1 SGHNT, CDR2 YYREEE (reference sequence). DNA for the CDR3: TGTGCCAGCAGCTTTAAGGAGACGCAGTATTTT. As protein: CASSFKETQYF.